Listed below are T cell receptor beta chains from one sample, sequenced in a study of T cell responses to AZD1222 COVID-19 vaccine. Sequencing was performed with immunoSEQ multiplex PCR; in TCRdb, only in-frame clones are kept and a portion is missing. Here the sample spans some 120,000 clones, approximately 93% being singletons. The sequencing used peripheral blood, collected on day 0 of AZD1222 vaccination. These receptors all come from an adult in good health. Both conserved end residues are part of each CDR3. The D gene is left open where the match is weak. Rows may omit the clone size; those that give it use once, few, many or a size class.

clone_size	d_call	j_call	v_call	cdr3_nt	cdr3_aa
-	-	TRBJ2-1	TRBV5-6	TGTGCCAGCAGCCCGCGGCGGGGTGAGCAGTTCTTC	CASSPRRGEQFF
-	-	TRBJ1-1	TRBV5-1	TGCGCCAGCAGCTTGGGGCAGGACCCTATCACTGAAGCTTTCTTT	CASSLGQDPITEAFF
-	-	TRBJ1-1	TRBV7-9	TGTGCCAGCAGCTTAGGCATCACTGAAGCTTTCTTT	CASSLGITEAFF
-	TRBD2	TRBJ2-3	TRBV25-1	TGTGCCAGCAGTGAAAGGGCTAGCGGGAGGTCTGCAGATACGCAGTATTTT	CASSERASGRSADTQYF
-	-	TRBJ2-7	TRBV7-2	TGTGCCAGCAGCTTCCTTGACAGGTCCTACGAGCAGTACTTC	CASSFLDRSYEQYF
-	TRBD1	TRBJ2-7	TRBV7-9	TGTGCCAGCAGCTTTTCCGGGACAGGGTGGGAGCAGTACTTC	CASSFSGTGWEQYF
-	-	TRBJ1-3	TRBV2	TGTGCCAGCACTGATCAGGGTGACACCATATATTTT	CASTDQGDTIYF
-	-	TRBJ1-3	TRBV5-6	TGTGCCAGCAGCTTGGGCAGGTACTCTGGAAACACCATATATTTT	CASSLGRYSGNTIYF
-	TRBD1	TRBJ1-3	TRBV4-1	TGCGCCAGCAGCCTGCGACAGGGGAGCTCTGGAAACACCATATATTTT	CASSLRQGSSGNTIYF
-	-	TRBJ2-7	TRBV6-2/TRBV6-3	TGTGCCAGCAGCCCCCCCCGTTCGGGGGAGCAGTACTTC	CASSPPRSGEQYF
once	-	TRBJ1-1	TRBV3-1/TRBV3-2	TGTGCCAGCAGCTCTCAAAGGGGTGTTGAAGCTTTCTTT	CASSSQRGVEAFF
-	-	TRBJ2-3	TRBV7-9	TGTGCCAGCAGCTTAGCCCTAAGCACAGATACGCAGTATTTT	CASSLALSTDTQYF
-	-	TRBJ1-5	TRBV28	TGTGCCAGCAGTTCCGGGGGCAAAGGGAAGAATCAGCCCCAGCATTTT	CASSSGGKGKNQPQHF
-	-	TRBJ1-2	TRBV3-1/TRBV3-2	TGTGCCAGCAGCCCCGGGGCAGACTATGGCTACACCTTC	CASSPGADYGYTF
-	-	TRBJ2-3	TRBV7-9	TGTGCCAGCAGCCGACAGTCCGCAGATACGCAGTATTTT	CASSRQSADTQYF
-	-	TRBJ2-4	TRBV19	TGTGCCAGTAGGACCCTCTCTAGCGCCGACATTCAGTACTTC	CASRTLSSADIQYF
-	-	TRBJ1-1	TRBV11-2	TGTGCCAGCAGCTTCGGGAACACTGAAGCTTTCTTT	CASSFGNTEAFF
-	-	TRBJ2-7	TRBV15	TGTGCCACCAGCAGAGCCAAGGGGCGGGCCTACGAGCAGTACTTC	CATSRAKGRAYEQYF
-	TRBD1	TRBJ1-1	TRBV7-9	TGTGCCAGCAGCTTGTACAGGGGGGCTGAAGCTTTCTTT	CASSLYRGAEAFF
once	-	TRBJ2-5	TRBV21-1	TGTGCCAGCAGCAAACTCGGAGGGAACCAGACCCAGTACTTC	CASSKLGGNQTQYF
-	TRBD1	TRBJ2-3	TRBV19	TGTGCCAGTAGTATCCTGGACAGGAATACGCAGTATTTT	CASSILDRNTQYF
-	TRBD2	TRBJ2-7	TRBV7-9	TGTGCCAGCAGCTTAGGAGTAGAGGCGGGGGCCTACGAGCAGTACTTC	CASSLGVEAGAYEQYF
-	-	TRBJ2-1	TRBV20-1	TGCAGTGCTCAGAAGAATGAGCAGTTCTTC	CSAQKNEQFF
once	-	TRBJ2-5	TRBV7-9	TGTGCCAGCAGTTTACCTGGGCAGCGGGAGACCCAGTACTTC	CASSLPGQRETQYF
-	-	TRBJ1-5	TRBV18	TGTGCCAGCTCGACAGATATCAATCAGCCCCAGCATTTT	CASSTDINQPQHF
-	TRBD2	TRBJ2-1	TRBV19	TGTGCCAGTAGCGCTACTAGCGGGAGGGTCCACAATGAGCAGTTCTTC	CASSATSGRVHNEQFF
-	-	TRBJ2-3	TRBV2	TGTGCCAGCAGGGAGGCACTCCCTAGGCAGTATTTT	CASREALPRQYF
-	-	TRBJ1-5	TRBV6-5	TGTGCCAGCAGAATCAGGGAATATAGCAATCAGCCCCAGCATTTT	CASRIREYSNQPQHF
-	-	TRBJ1-4	TRBV4-2	TGTGCCAGCAGCCCCCGGGTGTTCACTAATGAAAAACTGTTTTTT	CASSPRVFTNEKLFF
-	-	TRBJ1-1	TRBV28	TGTGCCAGCAGTCACCGGGACCCCAACACTGAAGCTTTCTTT	CASSHRDPNTEAFF
-	TRBD2	TRBJ2-7	TRBV4-2	TGTGCCAGCAGCCAAGATCTACTAGCGGGAGTAGTAGGCGAGCAGTACTTC	CASSQDLLAGVVGEQYF
-	-	TRBJ2-7	TRBV28	TGTGCCAGCAGTTTTTGGAGCGACGAGCAGTACTTC	CASSFWSDEQYF
-	-	TRBJ1-5	TRBV6-5	TGTGCCAGCACCACAGGGATCGATCAGCCCCAGCATTTT	CASTTGIDQPQHF
-	-	TRBJ2-5	TRBV19	TGTGCCAGTAGTATCAACGGGGCAGTGGGGTCGGAGACCCAGTACTTC	CASSINGAVGSETQYF
-	-	TRBJ1-5	TRBV20-1	TGCAGTGCTAGTAAGGGATATAGCAATCAGCCCCAGCATTTT	CSASKGYSNQPQHF
-	TRBD1	TRBJ1-5	TRBV28	TGTGCCAGTGGTACAGGGGGCGGGGACAATCAGCCCCAGCATTTT	CASGTGGGDNQPQHF
-	-	TRBJ2-5	TRBV11-2	TGTGCCAGCAGCTTGGCGGCTCGGACCCAGTACTTC	CASSLAARTQYF
-	-	TRBJ2-1	TRBV7-3	TGTGCCAGCAGCTTAGGGGCGAACAATGAGCAGTTCTTC	CASSLGANNEQFF
few	TRBD1	TRBJ1-1	TRBV6-4	TGTGCCAACTCCGGGACAGGGGATGATTCGGACACTGAAGCTTTCTTT	CANSGTGDDSDTEAFF
once	TRBD2	TRBJ2-7	TRBV24-1	TGTGCCACCAGTGACCATACTAGCGGACCAACCTACGAGCAGTACTTC	CATSDHTSGPTYEQYF
-	-	TRBJ1-1	TRBV5-1	TGCGCCAGCAGCTTGACAGGGCTTGTAGGAGAGGACACTGAAGCTTTCTTT	CASSLTGLVGEDTEAFF
-	TRBD2	TRBJ2-5	TRBV10-3	TGTGCCATCAGTGAGTCAGCAGCGGGAGGGGGCCAAGAGACCCAGTACTTC	CAISESAAGGGQETQYF
-	-	TRBJ1-5	TRBV6-2/TRBV6-3	TGTGCCAGCAGTTACTCCTCGGGGGGGAGTCAGCCCCAGCATTTT	CASSYSSGGSQPQHF
-	-	TRBJ1-1	TRBV29-1	TGCAGCGTTGAAGTGGGAGGTCCCACTGAAGCTTTCTTT	CSVEVGGPTEAFF
-	TRBD2	TRBJ2-1	TRBV24-1	TGTGCCACCAGTGTTGGCCTAGCGGGACCCAATGAGCAGTTCTTC	CATSVGLAGPNEQFF
-	TRBD2	TRBJ2-7	TRBV7-9	TGTGCCAGCAGTCCCGAGGGGACTAGCGGCGAGCAGTACTTC	CASSPEGTSGEQYF
-	TRBD2	TRBJ2-7	TRBV15	TGTGCCACCAGCATTGGGGCGGGAGCCTCCTACGAGCAGTACTTC	CATSIGAGASYEQYF
-	-	TRBJ2-7	TRBV29-1	TGCAGCGTTTCTTCTAGCCAGACTAGCTCCTACGAGCAGTACTTC	CSVSSSQTSSYEQYF
-	-	TRBJ2-1	TRBV11-2	TGTGCCAGCAGCTTAGCCCAGGGATTTCGCAATGAGCAGTTCTTC	CASSLAQGFRNEQFF